The sample holds many counts of the clone carrying this T cell receptor (beta chain). Its antigen is unknown. TCRdb reprocessed the RT-PCR reads via MiXCR and lists one record per CDR3 protein. The sample gives 500,000 or so distinct CDR3 sequences, roughly 9.7% of which show up once; roughly 12% is in the top ten. This specimen comes from a study of response to subunit inactivated influenza vaccine. Findings and limits, study-wide: Researchers suggested that each seasonal influenza vaccination recruits few new T cells.

The trim removed 4 bases at V and 5 bases at J, leaving 4 bases unmatched. In germline, CDR1 is SGHRS, CDR2 YFSETQ. This CDR3 has 13 amino acids. The sequenced sample was PBMCs from blood, obtained 40 to 50 days after vaccination. The sequence derives from a man aged 45-65 years who received an inactivated influenza vaccine. The V and J genes are TRBV5-1 and TRBJ2-3, with TRBD1 matching 7 bases. Here the CDR3 reads CASSGQDGDTQYF. The DNA for the CDR3 is TGCGCCAGCAGCGGACAGGACGGAGATACGCAGTATTTT. Full variable domain (outside the CDR3, taken from reference TRBV5-1 and TRBJ2-3): KAGVTQTPRYLIKTRGQQVTLSCSPISGHRSVSWYQQTPGQGLQFLFEYFSETQRNKGNFPGRFSGRQFSNSRSEMNVSTLELGDSALYLCASSGQDGDTQYFGPGTRLTVL.